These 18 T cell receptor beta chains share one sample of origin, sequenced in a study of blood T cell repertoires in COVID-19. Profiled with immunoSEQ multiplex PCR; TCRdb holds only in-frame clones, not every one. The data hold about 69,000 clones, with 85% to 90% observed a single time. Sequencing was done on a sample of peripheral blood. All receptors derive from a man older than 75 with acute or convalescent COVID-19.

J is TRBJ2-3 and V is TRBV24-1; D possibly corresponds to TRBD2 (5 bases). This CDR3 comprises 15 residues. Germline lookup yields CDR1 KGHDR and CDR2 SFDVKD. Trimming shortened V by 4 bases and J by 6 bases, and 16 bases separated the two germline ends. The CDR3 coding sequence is TGTGCCACCAGTGACCCCGCTAGCTACGGGGATACGCAGTATTTT. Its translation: CATSDPASYGDTQYF.

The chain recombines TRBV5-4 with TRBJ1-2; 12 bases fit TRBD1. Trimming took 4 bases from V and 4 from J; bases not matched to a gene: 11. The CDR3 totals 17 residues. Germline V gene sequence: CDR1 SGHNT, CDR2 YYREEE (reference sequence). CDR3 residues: CASSHGTGGTVGYGYTF. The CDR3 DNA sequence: TGTGCCAGCAGCCACGGGACAGGGGGCACAGTGGGCTATGGCTACACCTTC.

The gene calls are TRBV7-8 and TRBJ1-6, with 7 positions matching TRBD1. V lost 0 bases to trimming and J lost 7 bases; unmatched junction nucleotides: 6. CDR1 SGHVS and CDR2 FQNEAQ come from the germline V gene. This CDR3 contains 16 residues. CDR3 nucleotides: TGTGCCAGCAGCTTAGCGCAACAGGGGCGAAATTCACCCCTCCACTTT. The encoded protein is CASSLAQQGRNSPLHF.

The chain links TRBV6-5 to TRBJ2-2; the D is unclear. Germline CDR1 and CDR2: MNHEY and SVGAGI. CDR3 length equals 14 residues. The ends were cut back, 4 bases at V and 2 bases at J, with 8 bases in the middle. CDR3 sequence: CASSSDTNTGELFF. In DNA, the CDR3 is TGTGCCAGCAGTTCCGACACTAACACCGGGGAGCTGTTTTTT.

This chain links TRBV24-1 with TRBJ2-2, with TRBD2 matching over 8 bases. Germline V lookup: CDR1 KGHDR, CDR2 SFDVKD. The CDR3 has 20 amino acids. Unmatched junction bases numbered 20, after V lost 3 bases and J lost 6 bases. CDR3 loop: CATSDTPHPRGAGVAGELFF. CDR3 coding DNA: TGTGCCACCAGTGATACGCCCCATCCGAGGGGAGCGGGAGTGGCCGGGGAGCTGTTTTTT.

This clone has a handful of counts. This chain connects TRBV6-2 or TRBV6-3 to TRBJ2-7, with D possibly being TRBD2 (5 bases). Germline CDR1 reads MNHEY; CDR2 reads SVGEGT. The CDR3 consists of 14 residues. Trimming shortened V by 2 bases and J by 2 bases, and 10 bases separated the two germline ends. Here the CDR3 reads CASSYGRATYEQYF. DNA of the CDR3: TGTGCCAGCAGTTACGGGAGAGCGACCTACGAGCAGTACTTC.

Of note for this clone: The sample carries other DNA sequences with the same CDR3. Here the CDR3 DNA reads TGTGCCAGCAGCACGGGACAGGGGGCGGGCGAGCAGTACTTC. This sequence encodes CASSTGQGAGEQYF. The chain links TRBV6-6 to TRBJ2-7; 12 bases agree with TRBD1. The CDR3 runs 14 residues. The V gene's germline CDR1 is MNHNY and CDR2 SVGAGI (reference sequence). V trimming: 6 bases; J trimming: 6 bases; junction bases outside the gene matches: 6.

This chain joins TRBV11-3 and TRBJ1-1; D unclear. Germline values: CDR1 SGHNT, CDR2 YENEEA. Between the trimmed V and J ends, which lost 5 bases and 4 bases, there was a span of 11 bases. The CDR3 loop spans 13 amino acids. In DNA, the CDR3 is TGTGCCAGCAGCCCGCGAGGGCCCACTGAAGCTTTCTTT. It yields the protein CASSPRGPTEAFF.

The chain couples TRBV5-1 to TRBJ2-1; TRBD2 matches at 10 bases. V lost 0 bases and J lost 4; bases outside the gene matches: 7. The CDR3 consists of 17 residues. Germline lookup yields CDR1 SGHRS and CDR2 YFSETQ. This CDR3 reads CASSLGLAGDEYNEQFF. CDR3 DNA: TGCGCCAGCAGCTTGGGTCTAGCGGGAGACGAATACAATGAGCAGTTCTTC. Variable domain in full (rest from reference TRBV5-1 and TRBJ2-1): KAGVTQTPRYLIKTRGQQVTLSCSPISGHRSVSWYQQTPGQGLQFLFEYFSETQRNKGNFPGRFSGRQFSNSRSEMNVSTLELGDSALYLCASSLGLAGDEYNEQFFGPGTRLTVL.

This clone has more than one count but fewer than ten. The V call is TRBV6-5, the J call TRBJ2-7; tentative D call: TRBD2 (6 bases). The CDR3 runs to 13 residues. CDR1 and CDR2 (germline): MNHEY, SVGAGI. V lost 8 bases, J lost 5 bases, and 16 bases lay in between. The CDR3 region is CASVNGGANEQYF. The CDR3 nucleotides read TGTGCCAGCGTCAACGGAGGGGCCAACGAGCAGTACTTC.

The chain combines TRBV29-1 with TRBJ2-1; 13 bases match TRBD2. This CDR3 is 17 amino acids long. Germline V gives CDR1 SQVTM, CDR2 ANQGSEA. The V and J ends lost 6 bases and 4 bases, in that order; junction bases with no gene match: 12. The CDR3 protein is CSVVTSGRALWYNEQFF. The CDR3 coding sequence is TGCAGCGTCGTCACTAGCGGGAGGGCCTTGTGGTACAATGAGCAGTTCTTC.

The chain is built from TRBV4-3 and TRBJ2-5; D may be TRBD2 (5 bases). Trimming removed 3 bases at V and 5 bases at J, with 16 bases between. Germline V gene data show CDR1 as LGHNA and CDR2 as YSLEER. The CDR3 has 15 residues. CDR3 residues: CASSQAAGFGETQYF. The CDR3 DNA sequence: TGCGCCAGCAGCCAGGCTGCGGGTTTTGGGGAGACCCAGTACTTC.

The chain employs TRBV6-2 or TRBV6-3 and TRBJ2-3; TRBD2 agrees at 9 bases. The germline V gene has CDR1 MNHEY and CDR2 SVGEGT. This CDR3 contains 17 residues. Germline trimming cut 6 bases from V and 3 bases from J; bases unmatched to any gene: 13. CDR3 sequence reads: CASSPGLATTVTDTQYF. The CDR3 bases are TGTGCCAGCAGCCCGGGACTAGCAACAACCGTAACAGATACGCAGTATTTT.

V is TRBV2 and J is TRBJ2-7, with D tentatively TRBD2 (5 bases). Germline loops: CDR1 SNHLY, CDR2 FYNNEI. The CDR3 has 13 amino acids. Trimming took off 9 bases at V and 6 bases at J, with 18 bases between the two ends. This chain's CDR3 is CARQRHDRGEQYF. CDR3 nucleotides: TGTGCCAGGCAGCGACACGATCGGGGCGAGCAGTACTTC.

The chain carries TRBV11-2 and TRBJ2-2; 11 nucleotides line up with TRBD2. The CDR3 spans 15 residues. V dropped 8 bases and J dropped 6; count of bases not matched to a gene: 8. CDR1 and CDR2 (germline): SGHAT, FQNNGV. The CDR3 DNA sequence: TGTGCCAGCTTCCCGGGACTAGCGGTCCCCGGGGAGCTGTTTTTT. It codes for CASFPGLAVPGELFF.

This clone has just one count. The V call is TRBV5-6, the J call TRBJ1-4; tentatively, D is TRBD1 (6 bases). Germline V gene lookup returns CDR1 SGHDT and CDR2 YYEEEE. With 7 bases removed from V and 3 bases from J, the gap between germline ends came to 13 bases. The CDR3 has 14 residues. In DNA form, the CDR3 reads TGTGCCAGCGGGATCAGGGGAGCTAATGAAAAACTGTTTTTT. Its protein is CASGIRGANEKLFF.

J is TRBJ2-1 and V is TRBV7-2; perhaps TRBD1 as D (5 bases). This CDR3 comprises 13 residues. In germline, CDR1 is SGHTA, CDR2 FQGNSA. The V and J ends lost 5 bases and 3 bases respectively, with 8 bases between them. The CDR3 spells CASSGALYNEQFF. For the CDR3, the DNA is TGTGCCAGCAGCGGGGCTCTCTACAATGAGCAGTTCTTC.

CDR3 bases: TGCGCCAGCAGCTTGGTTTCACCAGCGGGAGGGTCGACGGAGACCCAGTACTTC. Its translation is CASSLVSPAGGSTETQYF. This rearrangement joins TRBV5-1 to TRBJ2-5, with 10 positions matching TRBD2. The germline gives CDR1 SGHRS, CDR2 YFSETQ. Trimming removed 0 bases from V and 5 bases from J; junction bases left unmatched: 13. CDR3 length equals 18 residues.